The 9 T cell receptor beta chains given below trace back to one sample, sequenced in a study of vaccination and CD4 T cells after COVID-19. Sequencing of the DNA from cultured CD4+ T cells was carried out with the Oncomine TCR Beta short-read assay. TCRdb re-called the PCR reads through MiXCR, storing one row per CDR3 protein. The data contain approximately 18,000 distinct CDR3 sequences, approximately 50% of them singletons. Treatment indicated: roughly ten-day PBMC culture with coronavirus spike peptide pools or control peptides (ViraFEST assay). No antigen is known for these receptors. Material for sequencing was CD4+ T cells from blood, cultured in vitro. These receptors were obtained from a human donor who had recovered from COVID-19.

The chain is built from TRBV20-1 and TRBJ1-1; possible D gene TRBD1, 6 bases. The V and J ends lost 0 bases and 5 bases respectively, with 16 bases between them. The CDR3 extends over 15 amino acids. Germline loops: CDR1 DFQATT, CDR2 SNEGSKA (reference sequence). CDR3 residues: CSARDPAGALTEAFF. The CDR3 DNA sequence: TGCAGTGCTAGAGATCCCGCAGGGGCCTTAACTGAAGCTTTCTTT.

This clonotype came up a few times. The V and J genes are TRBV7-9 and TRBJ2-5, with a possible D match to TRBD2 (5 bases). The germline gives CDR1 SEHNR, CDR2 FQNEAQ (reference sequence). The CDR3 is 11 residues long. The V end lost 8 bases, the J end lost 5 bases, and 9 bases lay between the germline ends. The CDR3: CASGETETQYF. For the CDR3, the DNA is TGTGCCAGCGGGGAGACGGAGACCCAGTACTTC.

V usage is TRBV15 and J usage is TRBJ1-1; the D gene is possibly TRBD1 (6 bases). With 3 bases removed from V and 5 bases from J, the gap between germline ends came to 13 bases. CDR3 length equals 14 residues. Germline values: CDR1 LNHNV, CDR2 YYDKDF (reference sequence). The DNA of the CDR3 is TGTGCCACCAGCAGGCAATTACAGGGAACTGAAGCTTTCTTT. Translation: CATSRQLQGTEAFF.

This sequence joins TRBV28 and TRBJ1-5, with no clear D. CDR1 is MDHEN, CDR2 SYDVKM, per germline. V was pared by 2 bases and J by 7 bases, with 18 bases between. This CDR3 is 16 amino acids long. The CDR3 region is CASSLSRMGNLQPQHF. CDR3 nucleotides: TGTGCCAGCAGTTTAAGTCGGATGGGAAACCTACAGCCCCAGCATTTT.

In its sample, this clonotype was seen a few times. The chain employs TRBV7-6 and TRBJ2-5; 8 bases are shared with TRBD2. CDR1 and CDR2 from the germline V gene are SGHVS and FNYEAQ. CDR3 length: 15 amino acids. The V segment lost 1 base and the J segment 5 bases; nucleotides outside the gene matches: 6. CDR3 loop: CASSLGGGLGETQYF. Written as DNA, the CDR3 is TGTGCCAGCAGCTTAGGCGGGGGGCTGGGGGAGACCCAGTACTTC. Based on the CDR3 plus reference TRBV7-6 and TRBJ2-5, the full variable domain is GAGVSQSPRYKVTKRGQDVALRCDPISGHVSLYWYRQALGQGPEFLTYFNYEAQQDKSGLPNDRFSAERPEGSISTLTIQRTEQRDSAMYRCASSLGGGLGETQYFGPGTRLLVL.

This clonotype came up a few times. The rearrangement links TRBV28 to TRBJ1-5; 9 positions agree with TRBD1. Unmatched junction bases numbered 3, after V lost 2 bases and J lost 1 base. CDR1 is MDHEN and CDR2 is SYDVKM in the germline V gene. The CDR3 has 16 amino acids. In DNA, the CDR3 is TGTGCCAGCAGTTTAGGGACAGGGCCGAGCAATCAGCCCCAGCATTTT. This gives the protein CASSLGTGPSNQPQHF. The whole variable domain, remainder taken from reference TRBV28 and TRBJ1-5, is DVKVTQSSRYLVKRTGEKVFLECVQDMDHENMFWYRQDPGLGLRLIYFSYDVKMKEKGDIPEGYSVSREKKERFSLILESASTNQTSMYLCASSLGTGPSNQPQHFGDGTRLSIL.

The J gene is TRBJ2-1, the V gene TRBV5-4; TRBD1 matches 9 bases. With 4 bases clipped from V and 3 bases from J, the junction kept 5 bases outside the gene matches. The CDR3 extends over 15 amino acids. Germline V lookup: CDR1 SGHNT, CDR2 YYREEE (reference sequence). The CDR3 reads CASSPPGQGYNEQFF. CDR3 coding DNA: TGTGCCAGCAGCCCACCGGGACAGGGCTACAATGAGCAGTTCTTC.

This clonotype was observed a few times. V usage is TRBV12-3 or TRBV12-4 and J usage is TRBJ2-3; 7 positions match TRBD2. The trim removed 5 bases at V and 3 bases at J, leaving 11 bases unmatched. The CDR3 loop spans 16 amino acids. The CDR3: CASSPLYGGKTDTQYF. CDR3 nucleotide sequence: TGTGCCAGCAGTCCCCTCTACGGGGGGAAGACAGATACGCAGTATTTT.

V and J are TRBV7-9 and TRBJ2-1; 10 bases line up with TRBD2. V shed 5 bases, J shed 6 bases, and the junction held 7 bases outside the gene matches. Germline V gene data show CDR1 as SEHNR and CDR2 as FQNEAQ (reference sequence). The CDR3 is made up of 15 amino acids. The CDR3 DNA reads TGTGCCAGCAGCGTCGATCTAGCGGGAGTCAATGAGCAGTTCTTC. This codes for CASSVDLAGVNEQFF.